The source of this TCR beta chain is a study of blood T cell repertoires in COVID-19. The wider study: T cells, B-cell-depleted T cells, or PBMCs supplied cDNA or gDNA.

Germline V lookup: CDR1 MNHEY, CDR2 SVGAGI. This CDR3 comprises 14 residues. The V end lost 4 bases, the J end lost 0 bases, and 10 bases lay between the germline ends. Participants spanned ages roughly 18 to 90 years and resided in 20 to 30 US areas. Up to 2 weeks before entering the study, exposed participants had met a COVID-19 case. Source study methods: Estimated nucleated cell counts came from reference gene primer amplification. Here immunoSEQ multiplex PCR was the method, and the copy in TCRdb shows in-frame clones only, minus some. V and J calls and clone size are given by that table; D and trimming were obtained from the DNA. The sample carries approximately 220,000 clones, roughly four fifths recorded once.

Sequences were obtained from PBMCs or T cells enriched from blood (not recorded which). The rearrangement uses TRBV6-5 and TRBJ2-7; D is unresolved. This receptor was identified in a woman aged 40 to 49 who had been exposed to COVID-19. Here the CDR3 reads CASSSPSRSYEQYF. The CDR3 nucleotides are TGTGCCAGCAGTTCCCCCTCCCGCTCCTACGAGCAGTACTTC.